These 2 T cell receptor beta chains were all obtained from the same sample, sequenced in a study of T cells in Graves' hyperthyroidism and ophthalmopathy. TCR beta CDR3 sequences were amplified from RNA transcripts. First-round RT-PCR of the TCR CDR3 relied on the HTBI primer set. TCRdb fed the multiplex PCR reads into MiXCR, producing one record per CDR3 protein. Here the sample spans 400,000 to 500,000 distinct CDR3 sequences, approximately 15% being singletons. The sequencing input was blood. These receptors originate from a woman aged 18-30 years with Graves' hyperthyroidism.

This clonotype was detected many times. The chain has TRBV7-2 and TRBJ1-3; D is uncertain. With 5 bases removed from V and 2 bases from J, the gap between germline ends came to 13 bases. Germline V lookup: CDR1 SGHTA, CDR2 FQGNSA. This CDR3 has 15 residues. The CDR3 here is CASSPARAAGNTIYF. CDR3 coding DNA: TGTGCCAGCAGCCCTGCTAGGGCAGCTGGAAACACCATATATTTT.

There are many counts of this clonotype. The chain carries TRBV10-3 and TRBJ1-2; D is possibly TRBD1 (6 bases). This CDR3 has 19 amino acids. The ends were cut back, 4 bases at V and 4 bases at J, with 28 bases in the middle. Germline assignment: CDR1 ENHRY and CDR2 SYGVKD. The CDR3 sequence: CAISVEGGKIHHTIYGYTF. CDR3 sequence (DNA): TGTGCCATCAGTGTTGAGGGGGGGAAGATTCATCATACCATCTATGGCTACACCTTC.